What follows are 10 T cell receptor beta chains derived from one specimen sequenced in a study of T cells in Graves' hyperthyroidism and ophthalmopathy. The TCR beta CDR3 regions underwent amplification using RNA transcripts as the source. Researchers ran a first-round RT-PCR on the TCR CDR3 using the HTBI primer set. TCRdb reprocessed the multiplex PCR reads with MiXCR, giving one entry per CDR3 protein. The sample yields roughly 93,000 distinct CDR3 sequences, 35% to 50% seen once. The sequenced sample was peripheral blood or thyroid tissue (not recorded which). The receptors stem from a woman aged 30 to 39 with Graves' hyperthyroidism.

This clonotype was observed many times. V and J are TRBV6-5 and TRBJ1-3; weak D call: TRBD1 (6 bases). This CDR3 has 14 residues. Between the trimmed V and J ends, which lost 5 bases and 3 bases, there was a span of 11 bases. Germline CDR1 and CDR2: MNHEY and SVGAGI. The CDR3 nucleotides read TGTGCCAGCAGTCCCGGACAGCTTGGAAACACCATATATTTT. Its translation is CASSPGQLGNTIYF.

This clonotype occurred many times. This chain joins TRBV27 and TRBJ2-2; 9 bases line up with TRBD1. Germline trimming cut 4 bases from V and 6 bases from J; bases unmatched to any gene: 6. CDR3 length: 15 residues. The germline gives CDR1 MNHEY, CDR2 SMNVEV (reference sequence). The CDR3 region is CASSSNRGRAGELFF. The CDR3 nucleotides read TGTGCCAGCAGTTCTAACAGGGGGCGCGCCGGGGAGCTGTTTTTT.

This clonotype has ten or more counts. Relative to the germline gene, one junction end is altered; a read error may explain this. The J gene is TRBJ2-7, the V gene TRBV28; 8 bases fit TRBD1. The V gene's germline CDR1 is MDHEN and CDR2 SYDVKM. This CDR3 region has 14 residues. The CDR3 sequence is CASSPSVPGQVVGF. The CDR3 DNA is TGTGCCAGCAGTCCCTCCGTCCCGGGACAGGTTGTAGGCTTC.

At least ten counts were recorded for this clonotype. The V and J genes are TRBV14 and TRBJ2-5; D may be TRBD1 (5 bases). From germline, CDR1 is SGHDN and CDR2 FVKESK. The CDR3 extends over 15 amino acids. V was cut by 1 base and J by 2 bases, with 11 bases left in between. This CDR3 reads CASSQAHRIQETQYF. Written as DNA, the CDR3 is TGTGCCAGCAGCCAAGCCCACAGGATACAAGAGACCCAGTACTTC.

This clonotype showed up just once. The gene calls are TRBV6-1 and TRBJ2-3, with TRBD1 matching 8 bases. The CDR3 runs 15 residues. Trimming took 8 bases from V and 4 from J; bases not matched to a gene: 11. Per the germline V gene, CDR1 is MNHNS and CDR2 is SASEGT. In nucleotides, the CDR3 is TGTGCCAGCTCACCACCCCGGACAGGGCCAGATACGCAGTATTTT. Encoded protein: CASSPPRTGPDTQYF.

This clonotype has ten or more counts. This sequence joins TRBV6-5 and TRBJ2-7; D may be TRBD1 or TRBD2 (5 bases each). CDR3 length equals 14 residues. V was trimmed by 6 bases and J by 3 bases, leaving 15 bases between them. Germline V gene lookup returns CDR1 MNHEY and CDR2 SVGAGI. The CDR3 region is CASSSGTKNYEQYF. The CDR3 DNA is TGTGCCAGCAGCTCCGGGACCAAGAACTACGAGCAGTACTTC.

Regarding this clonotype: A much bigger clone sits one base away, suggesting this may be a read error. CDR3 region: CAWSETEAFF. CDR3 bases: TGTGCCTGGAGTGAAACTGAAGCTTTCTTT. The V call is TRBV30, the J call TRBJ1-1; D uncertain. Trimming removed 1 base from V and 5 bases from J, with 2 bases in between. CDR1 is GTSNPN and CDR2 is SVGIG in the germline V gene (reference sequence). The CDR3 consists of 10 residues.

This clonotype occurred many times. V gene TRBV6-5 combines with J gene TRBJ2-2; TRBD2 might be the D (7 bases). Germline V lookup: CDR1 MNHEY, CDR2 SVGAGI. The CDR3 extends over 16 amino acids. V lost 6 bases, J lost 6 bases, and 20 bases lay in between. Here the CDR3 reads CASSRGGGSNPGELFF. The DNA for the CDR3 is TGTGCCAGCAGCCGCGGGGGCGGGAGTAACCCCGGGGAGCTGTTTTTT.

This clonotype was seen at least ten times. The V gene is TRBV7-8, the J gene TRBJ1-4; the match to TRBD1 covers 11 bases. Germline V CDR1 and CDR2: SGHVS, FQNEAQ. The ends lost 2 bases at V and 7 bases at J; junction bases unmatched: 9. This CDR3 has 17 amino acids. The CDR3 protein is CASSLFVRGTGGEKLFF. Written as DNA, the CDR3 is TGTGCCAGCAGCTTATTTGTGCGCGGGACAGGGGGTGAAAAACTGTTTTTT.

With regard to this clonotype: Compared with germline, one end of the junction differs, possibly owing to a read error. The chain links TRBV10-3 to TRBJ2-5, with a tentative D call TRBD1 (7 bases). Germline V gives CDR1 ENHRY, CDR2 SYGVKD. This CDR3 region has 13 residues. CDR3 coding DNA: TGTGCCAGCAGCCGGGGGACAGAAGAGACCCAGTGCTTC. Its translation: CASSRGTEETQCF.